This T cell receptor (beta chain) comes out of a study of somatic mutations in cytotoxic T cells in rheumatoid arthritis. At the level of the study: The flow sorting of some V beta antibody-stained T-cell populations reached nearly 100% purity, and the sorted populations included V beta1+ cells sequenced for TCRB.

The V gene's germline CDR1 is MNHEY and CDR2 SMNVEV (reference sequence). V was trimmed by 7 bases and J by 7 bases, leaving 11 bases between them. This CDR3 is 12 amino acids long. Assay used: immunoSEQ multiplex PCR; TCRdb lists only in-frame clones, some missing. Of about 18,000 clones in the sample, around 83% were seen once. This sequence was found in an adult with rheumatoid arthritis. This chain connects TRBV27 to TRBJ2-1; a possible D gene is TRBD2 (6 bases). Sequencing was carried out using CD8+ T cells sorted from blood. The CDR3 DNA reads as TGTGCCAGCACGGACGGGGGTAATGAGCAGTTCTTC. This sequence encodes CASTDGGNEQFF.